This T cell receptor (beta chain) was observed in a study of blood T cell repertoires in COVID-19. Study summary: Nucleic acid was either cDNA or gDNA, and it came from T cells, B-cell-depleted T cells, or PBMCs.

CDR3 size: 15 residues. Germline V gives CDR1 SGHAT, CDR2 FQNNGV. V lost 5 bases to trimming and J lost 6 bases, with 19 bases between them. Original analysis: Cell counts per sample came from amplifying reference gene primers. Profiling relied on immunoSEQ multiplex PCR, and the TCRdb table lists in-frame clones only, not all of them. Clone size and the V and J calls come from that table; the DNA yielded D and trimming. The sample carries 25,000 to 35,000 clones, about 80% recorded once. The chain uses TRBV11-2 and TRBJ1-1, with D tentatively TRBD1 (5 bases). The receptor was isolated from a man aged 70 or older with active COVID-19. The material sequenced was peripheral blood. As DNA, the CDR3 is TGTGCCAGCAGCCTGGACAACGGTTTTATTTCTGAAGCTTTCTTT. It codes for CASSLDNGFISEAFF.